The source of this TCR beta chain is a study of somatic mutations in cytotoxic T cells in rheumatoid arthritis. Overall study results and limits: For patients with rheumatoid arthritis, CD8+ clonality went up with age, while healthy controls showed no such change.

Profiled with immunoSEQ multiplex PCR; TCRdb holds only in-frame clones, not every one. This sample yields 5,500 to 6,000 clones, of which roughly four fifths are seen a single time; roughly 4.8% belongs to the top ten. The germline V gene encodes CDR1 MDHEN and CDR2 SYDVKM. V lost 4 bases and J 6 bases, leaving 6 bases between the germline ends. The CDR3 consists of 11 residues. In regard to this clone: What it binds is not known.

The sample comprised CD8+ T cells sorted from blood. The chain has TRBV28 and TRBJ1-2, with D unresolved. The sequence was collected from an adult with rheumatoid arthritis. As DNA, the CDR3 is TGTGCCAGCAGTTGGCCCCATGGCTACACCTTC. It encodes CASSWPHGYTF.